This entry concerns a single TCR beta chain. Its target is not known. These data belong to a study of identical twins. Template switching introduced a universal primer site, and the cDNA bore unique molecular identifiers. TCRdb reanalysed the 5' RACE reads using MiXCR and keeps one entry per CDR3 protein. The sample has about 890,000 distinct CDR3 sequences, around 12% seen once. Germline assignment: CDR1 LGHDT and CDR2 YNNKEL (reference sequence). V was pared by 5 bases and J by 7 bases, with 9 bases of the junction left unmatched. The CDR3 length is 14 residues. Findings and limits, study-wide: Cord blood beta clonotypes present at high abundance carried fewer insertions; no such pattern appeared in memory repertoires. Among out-of-frame alpha sequences shared by twins, low generation probability occurred in excess.

These sequences were also reported in another study, on yellow fever vaccine responses in identical twins.

The sequence came from a woman in her late teens or twenties in good health. Source material: PBMCs. The chain is built from TRBV3-1 and TRBJ1-2; TRBD1 matches at 8 bases. The CDR3 here is CASSYRTGRLGYTF. The CDR3 DNA follows: TGTGCCAGCAGCTATCGGACAGGGCGCCTTGGCTACACCTTC. Variable domain in full (rest from reference TRBV3-1 and TRBJ1-2): DTAVSQTPKYLVTQMGNDKSIKCEQNLGHDTMYWYKQDSKKFLKIMFSYNNKELIINETVPNRFSPKSPDKAHLNLHINSLELGDSAVYFCASSYRTGRLGYTFGSGTRLTVV.